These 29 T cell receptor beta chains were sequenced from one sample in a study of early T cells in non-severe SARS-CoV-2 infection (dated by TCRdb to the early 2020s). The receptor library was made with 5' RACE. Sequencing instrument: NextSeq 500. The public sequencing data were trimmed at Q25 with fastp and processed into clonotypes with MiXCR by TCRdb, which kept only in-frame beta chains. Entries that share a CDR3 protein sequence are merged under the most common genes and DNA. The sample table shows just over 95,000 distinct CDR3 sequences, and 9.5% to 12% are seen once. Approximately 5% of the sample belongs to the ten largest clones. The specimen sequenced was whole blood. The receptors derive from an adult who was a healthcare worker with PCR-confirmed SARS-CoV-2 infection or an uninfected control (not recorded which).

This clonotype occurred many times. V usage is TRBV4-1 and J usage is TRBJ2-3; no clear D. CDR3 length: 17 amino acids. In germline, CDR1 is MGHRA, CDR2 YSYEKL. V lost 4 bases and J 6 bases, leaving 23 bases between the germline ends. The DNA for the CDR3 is TGCGCCAGCAGCCTAATCTTGAAGGGCCCTAAGGAGGATACGCAGTATTTT. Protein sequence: CASSLILKGPKEDTQYF.

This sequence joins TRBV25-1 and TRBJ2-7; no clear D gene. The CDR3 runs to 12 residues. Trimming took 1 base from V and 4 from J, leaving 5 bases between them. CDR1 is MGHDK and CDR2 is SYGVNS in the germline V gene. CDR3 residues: CASSESRYEQYF. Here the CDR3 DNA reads TGTGCCAGCAGTGAATCAAGGTACGAGCAGTACTTC.

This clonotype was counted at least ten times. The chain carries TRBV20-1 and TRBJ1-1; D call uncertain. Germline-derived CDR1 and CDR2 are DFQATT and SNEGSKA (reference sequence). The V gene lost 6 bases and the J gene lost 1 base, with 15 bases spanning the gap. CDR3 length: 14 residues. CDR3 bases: TGCAGTGCCCCTATATCTATTGCGAACACTGAAGCTTTCTTT. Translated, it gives CSAPISIANTEAFF.

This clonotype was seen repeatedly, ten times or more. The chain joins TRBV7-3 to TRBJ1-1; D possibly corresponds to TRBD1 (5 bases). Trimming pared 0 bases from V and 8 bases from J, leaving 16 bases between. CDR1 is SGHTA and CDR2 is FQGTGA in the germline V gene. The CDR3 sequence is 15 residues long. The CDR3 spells CASSLTSGGLSEAFF. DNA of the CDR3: TGTGCCAGCAGCTTAACGTCCGGGGGTCTGTCGGAAGCTTTCTTT. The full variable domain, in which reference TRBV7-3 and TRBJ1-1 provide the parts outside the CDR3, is GAGVSQTPSNKVTEKGKYVELRCDPISGHTALYWYRQSLGQGPEFLIYFQGTGAADDSGLPNDRFFAVRPEGSVSTLKIQRTERGDSAVYLCASSLTSGGLSEAFFGQGTRLTVV.

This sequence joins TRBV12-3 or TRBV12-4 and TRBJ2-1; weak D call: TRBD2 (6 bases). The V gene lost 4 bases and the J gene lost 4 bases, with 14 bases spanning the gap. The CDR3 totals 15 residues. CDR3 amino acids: CASSSGDPTYNEQFF. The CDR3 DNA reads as TGTGCCAGCAGTTCGGGGGACCCGACTTACAATGAGCAGTTCTTC.

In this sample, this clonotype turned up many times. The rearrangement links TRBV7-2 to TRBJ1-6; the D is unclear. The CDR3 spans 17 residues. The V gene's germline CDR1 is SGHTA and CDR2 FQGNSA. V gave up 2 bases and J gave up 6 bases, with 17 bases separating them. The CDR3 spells CASSLHRTAAVNSPLHF. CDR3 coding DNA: TGTGCCAGCAGCTTACATCGGACGGCCGCCGTTAATTCACCCCTCCACTTT.

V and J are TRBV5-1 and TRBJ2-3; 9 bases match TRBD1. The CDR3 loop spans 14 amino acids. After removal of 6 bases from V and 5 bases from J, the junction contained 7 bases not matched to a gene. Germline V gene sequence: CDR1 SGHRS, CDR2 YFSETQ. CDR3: CASTPGQGIDTQYF. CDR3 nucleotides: TGCGCCAGCACCCCGGGACAGGGAATAGATACGCAGTATTTT.

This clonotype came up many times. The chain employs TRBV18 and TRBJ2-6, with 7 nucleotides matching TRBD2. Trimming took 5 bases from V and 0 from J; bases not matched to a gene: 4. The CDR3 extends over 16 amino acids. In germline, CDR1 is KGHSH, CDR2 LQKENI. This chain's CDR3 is CASSMGLSSGANVLTF. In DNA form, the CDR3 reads TGTGCCAGCTCAATGGGACTAAGCTCTGGGGCCAACGTCCTGACTTTC.

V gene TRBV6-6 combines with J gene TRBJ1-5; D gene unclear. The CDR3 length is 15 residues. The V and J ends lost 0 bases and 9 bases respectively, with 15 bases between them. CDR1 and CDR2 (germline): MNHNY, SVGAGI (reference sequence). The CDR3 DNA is TGTGCCAGCAGTTACTCGTCCGGTGGCATGTGGCCCCAGCATTTT. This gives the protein CASSYSSGGMWPQHF.

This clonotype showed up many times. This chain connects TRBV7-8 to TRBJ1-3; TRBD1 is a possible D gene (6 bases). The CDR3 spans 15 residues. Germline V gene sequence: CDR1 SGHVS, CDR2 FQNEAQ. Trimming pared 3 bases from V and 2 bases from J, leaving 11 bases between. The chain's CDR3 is CASSFRTETGNTIYF. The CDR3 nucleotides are TGTGCCAGCAGCTTCCGGACAGAAACTGGAAACACCATATATTTT.

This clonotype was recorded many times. The CDR3 reads CASSLGQGGGQETQYF. CDR3 DNA sequence: TGTGCCAGCAGTCTAGGACAGGGAGGGGGACAAGAGACCCAGTACTTC. The chain is built from TRBV28 and TRBJ2-5; tentatively, D is TRBD1 (8 bases). Trimming removed 5 bases at V and 2 bases at J, with 18 bases between. Germline loops: CDR1 MDHEN, CDR2 SYDVKM. There are 16 residues in the CDR3.

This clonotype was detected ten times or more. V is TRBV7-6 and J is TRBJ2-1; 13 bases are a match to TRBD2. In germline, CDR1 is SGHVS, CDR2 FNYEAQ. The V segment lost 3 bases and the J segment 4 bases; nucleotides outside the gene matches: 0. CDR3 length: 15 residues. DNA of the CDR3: TGTGCCAGCAGCTTGACTAGCGGGGGGTACAATGAGCAGTTCTTC. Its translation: CASSLTSGGYNEQFF. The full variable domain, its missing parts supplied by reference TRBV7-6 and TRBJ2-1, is GAGVSQSPRYKVTKRGQDVALRCDPISGHVSLYWYRQALGQGPEFLTYFNYEAQQDKSGLPNDRFSAERPEGSISTLTIQRTEQRDSAMYRCASSLTSGGYNEQFFGPGTRLTVL.

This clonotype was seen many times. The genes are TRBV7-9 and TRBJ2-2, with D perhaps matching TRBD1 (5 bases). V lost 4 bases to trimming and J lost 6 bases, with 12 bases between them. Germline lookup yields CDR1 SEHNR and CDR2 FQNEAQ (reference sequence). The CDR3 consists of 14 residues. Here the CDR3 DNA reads TGTGCCAGCAGCTCAGCTCAGGGTTCCGGGGAGCTGTTTTTT. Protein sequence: CASSSAQGSGELFF.

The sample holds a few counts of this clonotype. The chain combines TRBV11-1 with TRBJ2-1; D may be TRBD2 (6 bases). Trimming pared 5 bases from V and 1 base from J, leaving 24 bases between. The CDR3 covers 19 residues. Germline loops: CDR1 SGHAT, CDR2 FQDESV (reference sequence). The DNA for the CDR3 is TGTGCCAGCAGCCCTGCCCCCCCCGCCGGGACTCCATCCTACAATGAGCAGTTCTTC. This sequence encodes CASSPAPPAGTPSYNEQFF.

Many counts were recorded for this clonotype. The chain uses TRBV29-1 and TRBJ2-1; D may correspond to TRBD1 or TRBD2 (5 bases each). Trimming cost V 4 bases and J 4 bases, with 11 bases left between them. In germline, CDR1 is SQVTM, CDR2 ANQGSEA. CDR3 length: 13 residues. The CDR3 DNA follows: TGCAGCGTTGTTGGGGGAGAGTACAATGAGCAGTTCTTC. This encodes CSVVGGEYNEQFF.

CDR3 region: CASSPRQYARNTIYF. DNA of the CDR3: TGTGCCAGCTCACCACGGCAGTACGCAAGGAACACCATATATTTT. The V call is TRBV18, the J call TRBJ1-3; no definite D call. The CDR3 totals 15 residues. V lost 1 base and J lost 7, with 14 bases in between. Germline V gives CDR1 KGHSH, CDR2 LQKENI.

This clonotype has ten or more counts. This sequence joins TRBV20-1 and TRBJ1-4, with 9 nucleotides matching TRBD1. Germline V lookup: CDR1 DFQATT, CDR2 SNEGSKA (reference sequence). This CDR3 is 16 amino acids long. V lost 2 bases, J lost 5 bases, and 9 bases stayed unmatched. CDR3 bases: TGCAGTGCTAGAATTATCCGGACAGGGGCGAATGAAAAACTGTTTTTT. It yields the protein CSARIIRTGANEKLFF.

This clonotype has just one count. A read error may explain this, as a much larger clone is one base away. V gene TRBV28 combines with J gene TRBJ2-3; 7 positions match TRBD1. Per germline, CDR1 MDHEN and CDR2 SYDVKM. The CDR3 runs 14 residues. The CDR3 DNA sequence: TGTGCCAGCAGGAGGGACAGCCCCACAGATACGGAGTATTTT. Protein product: CASRRDSPTDTEYF.

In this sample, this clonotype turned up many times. The CDR3 loop is CSVVGVGQYF. The CDR3 DNA reads TGCAGCGTTGTGGGGGTAGGGCAGTACTTC. The chain has TRBV29-1 and TRBJ2-7; tentatively, D is TRBD1 or TRBD2 (5 bases each). Germline V CDR1 and CDR2: SQVTM, ANQGSEA. This CDR3 contains 10 residues. Trimming pared 4 bases from V and 9 bases from J, leaving 10 bases between.

The CDR3 spells CASSQTTGPRDTQYF. CDR3 DNA: TGTGCCAGCAGCCAGACGACAGGACCAAGGGATACGCAGTATTTT. V and J are TRBV3-1 and TRBJ2-3; TRBD1 is a possible D gene (6 bases). CDR1 is LGHDT and CDR2 is YNNKEL in the germline V gene (reference sequence). Trimming removed 3 bases from V and 6 bases from J, with 16 bases in between. The CDR3 runs to 15 residues.

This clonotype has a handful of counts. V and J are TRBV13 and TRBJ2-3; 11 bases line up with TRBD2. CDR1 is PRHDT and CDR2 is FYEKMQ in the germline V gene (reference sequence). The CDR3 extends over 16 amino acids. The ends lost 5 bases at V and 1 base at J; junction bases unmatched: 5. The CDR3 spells CASSRGGLAGTDTQYF. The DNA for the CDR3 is TGTGCCAGCAGCCGAGGGGGACTAGCGGGCACAGATACGCAGTATTTT.

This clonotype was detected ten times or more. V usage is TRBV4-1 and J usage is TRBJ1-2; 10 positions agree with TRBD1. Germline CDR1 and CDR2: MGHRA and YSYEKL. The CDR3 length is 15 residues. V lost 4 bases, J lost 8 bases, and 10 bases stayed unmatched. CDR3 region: CASSLEETGGRGYTF. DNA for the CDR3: TGCGCCAGCAGCCTAGAAGAGACAGGGGGCAGAGGCTACACCTTC.

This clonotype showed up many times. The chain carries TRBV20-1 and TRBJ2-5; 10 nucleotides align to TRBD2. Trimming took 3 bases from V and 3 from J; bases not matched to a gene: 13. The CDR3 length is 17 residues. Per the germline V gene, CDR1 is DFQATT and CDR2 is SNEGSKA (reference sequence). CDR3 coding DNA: TGCAGTGCTAGTGGGTCTAGCGGGAGATTGGTAGAAGAGACCCAGTACTTC. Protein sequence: CSASGSSGRLVEETQYF.

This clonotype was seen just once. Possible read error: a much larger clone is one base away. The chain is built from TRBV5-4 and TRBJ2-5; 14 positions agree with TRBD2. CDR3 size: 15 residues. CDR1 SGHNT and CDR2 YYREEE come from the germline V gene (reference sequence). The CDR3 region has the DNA TGTGTCAGCAGCGCGGCCGGGACTAGCGGGGGGACCCAGTACTTC. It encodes CVSSAAGTSGGTQYF.

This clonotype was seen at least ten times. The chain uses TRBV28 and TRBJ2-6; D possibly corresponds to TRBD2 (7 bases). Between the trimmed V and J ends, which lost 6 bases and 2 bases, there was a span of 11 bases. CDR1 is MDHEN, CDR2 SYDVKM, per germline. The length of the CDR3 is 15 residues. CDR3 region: CASSIGGAGANVLTF. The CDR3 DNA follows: TGTGCCAGCAGCATAGGGGGGGCTGGGGCCAACGTCCTGACTTTC.

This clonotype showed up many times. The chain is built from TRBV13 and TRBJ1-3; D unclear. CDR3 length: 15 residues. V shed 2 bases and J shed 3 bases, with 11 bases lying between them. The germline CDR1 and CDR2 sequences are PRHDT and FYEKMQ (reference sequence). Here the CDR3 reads CASSLRPQFGNTIYF. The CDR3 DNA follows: TGTGCCAGCAGCTTACGGCCTCAATTTGGAAACACCATATATTTT.

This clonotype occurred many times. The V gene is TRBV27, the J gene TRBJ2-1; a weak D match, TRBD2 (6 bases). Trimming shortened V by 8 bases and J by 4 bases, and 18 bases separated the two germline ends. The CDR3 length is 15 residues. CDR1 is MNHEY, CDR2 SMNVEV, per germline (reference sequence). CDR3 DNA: TGTGCCAGCCGGCTCGACAGCGGGTTTTACAATGAGCAGTTCTTC. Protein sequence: CASRLDSGFYNEQFF.

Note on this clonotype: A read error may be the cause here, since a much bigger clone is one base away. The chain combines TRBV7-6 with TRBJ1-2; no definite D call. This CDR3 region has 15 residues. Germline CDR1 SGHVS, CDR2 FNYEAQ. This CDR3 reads CVSSESSGLQAGYTF. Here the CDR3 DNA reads TGTGTCAGCAGCGAGTCATCCGGCCTCCAGGCCGGCTACACCTTC.

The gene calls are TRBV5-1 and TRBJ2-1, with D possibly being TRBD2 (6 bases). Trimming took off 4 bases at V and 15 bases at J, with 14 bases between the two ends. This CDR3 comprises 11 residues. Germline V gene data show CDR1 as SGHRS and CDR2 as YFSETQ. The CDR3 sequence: CASSKDYLSFF. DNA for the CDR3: TGCGCCAGCAGCAAGGACTACCTATCGTTCTTC.